The 23 T cell receptor beta chains reported below all come from one sample, sequenced in a study of identical twins (dated by TCRdb to about 2016). The method behind the library was 5' RACE. Reads for this sample came from an Illumina HiSeq 2000. TCRdb reanalyzed the raw reads on its own, using fastp at Q25 for trimming and MiXCR for clone calling, and kept in-frame beta chains. Each record represents a unique CDR3 protein, reported with the most common genes and DNA among its rows. The sample includes some 500,000 distinct CDR3 sequences, with over 11% observed a single time. Approximately 0.9% of the sample comes from the top ten. The same data also went into a second study, on yellow fever vaccine responses in identical twins.

Source material: CD4+ T cells sorted from blood. Receptor source: a woman aged 18 to 35 in good health.

The genes are TRBV11-2 and TRBJ2-1, with 8 bases fitting TRBD2. V lost 2 bases, J lost 7 bases, and 10 bases stayed unmatched. This CDR3 region has 16 residues. Germline lookup yields CDR1 SGHAT and CDR2 FQNNGV. The DNA for the CDR3 is TGTGCCAGCAGCTTAACGCGGACTAGCAGTTGGAATGAGCAGTTCTTC. Amino acids: CASSLTRTSSWNEQFF.

Regarding this clonotype: Mismatch with germline at one junction end may stem from a read error. The rearrangement uses TRBV5-6 and TRBJ2-3; 13 nucleotides align to TRBD2. The CDR3 totals 16 residues. CDR1 is SGHDT and CDR2 is YYEEEE in the germline V gene. In DNA form, the CDR3 reads TGTGCCAGCAGGAAGTGGGAGGCTGGGACTAGCGGGACCTATGGCTTT. It codes for CASRKWEAGTSGTYGF.

The chain combines TRBV11-2 with TRBJ2-2, with D perhaps being TRBD1 or TRBD2 (5 bases each). V lost 4 bases and J 5 bases, leaving 8 bases between the germline ends. Germline V gene data show CDR1 as SGHAT and CDR2 as FQNNGV. The CDR3 is 13 amino acids. Written as DNA, the CDR3 is TGTGCCAGCAGCTGGGGACGTACCGGGGAGCTGTTTTTT. Translating it yields CASSWGRTGELFF.

This clonotype was found many times. This chain joins TRBV5-1 and TRBJ1-1; 9 bases line up with TRBD1. The CDR3 totals 14 residues. The germline gives CDR1 SGHRS, CDR2 YFSETQ. Unmatched junction bases numbered 12, after V lost 4 bases and J lost 11 bases. The CDR3 region has the DNA TGCGCCAGCAGCCTAGAACCGGGACAGGGCTCGGCTTTCTTT. Translating it yields CASSLEPGQGSAFF.

The chain carries TRBV6-1 and TRBJ2-3; D not certain. CDR1 and CDR2 from the germline V gene are MNHNS and SASEGT. The CDR3 covers 15 residues. Trimming left V 0 bases short and J 2 bases short, with 9 bases between. CDR3 nucleotide sequence: TGTGCCAGCAGTGAAGCGAACGGGTTCACAGATACGCAGTATTTT. Translating it yields CASSEANGFTDTQYF.

V gene TRBV5-1 combines with J gene TRBJ2-5; D unresolved. Trimming took off 1 base at V and 3 bases at J, with 4 bases between the two ends. The germline V gene has CDR1 SGHRS and CDR2 YFSETQ. CDR3 length: 12 amino acids. The CDR3 DNA sequence: TGCGCCAGCAGCTTGATGGAAGAGACCCAGTACTTC. This translates into CASSLMEETQYF.

This clonotype came up many times. V usage is TRBV12-3 or TRBV12-4 and J usage is TRBJ2-5, with D perhaps matching TRBD1 (6 bases). The V gene lost 5 bases and the J gene lost 9 bases, with 16 bases spanning the gap. The CDR3 totals 13 residues. The CDR3 sequence: CASSPGTGNSQYF. The DNA of the CDR3 is TGTGCCAGCAGTCCCGGAACAGGGAATTCCCAGTACTTC.

This clonotype has only a few counts. V is TRBV2 and J is TRBJ2-7, with 7 bases fitting TRBD2. The length of the CDR3 is 13 residues. Unmatched junction bases numbered 6, after V lost 6 bases and J lost 4 bases. Germline assignment: CDR1 SNHLY and CDR2 FYNNEI. CDR3 coding DNA: TGTGCCAGCAGGCTAGCGGCCAAGTACGAGCAGTACTTC. Translating it yields CASRLAAKYEQYF.

This clonotype has only a few counts. The rearrangement uses TRBV24-1 and TRBJ2-5; D not resolved. V was shortened by 4 bases and J by 5 bases, with 10 bases between the two germline ends. The length of the CDR3 is 13 residues. Germline CDR1 KGHDR, CDR2 SFDVKD. Here the CDR3 reads CATSDPQWETQYF. The CDR3 DNA sequence: TGTGCCACCAGTGACCCTCAGTGGGAGACCCAGTACTTC.

The rearrangement uses TRBV28 and TRBJ1-1; a weak D match, TRBD1 (5 bases). CDR1 is MDHEN, CDR2 SYDVKM, per germline. V lost 5 bases, J lost 3 bases, and 13 bases lay in between. The CDR3 has 14 amino acids. Here the CDR3 DNA reads TGTGCCAGCAGTGACAGTCTAGCTCACACTGAAGCTTTCTTT. As protein: CASSDSLAHTEAFF.

The chain couples TRBV5-1 to TRBJ2-1; either TRBD1 or TRBD2 may fit D (5 bases each). Germline V gene sequence: CDR1 SGHRS, CDR2 YFSETQ. The CDR3 runs to 14 residues. Trimming shortened V by 4 bases and J by 2 bases, and 10 bases separated the two germline ends. This chain's CDR3 is CASSHQGPYNEQFF. The CDR3 region has the DNA TGCGCCAGCAGCCACCAGGGACCCTACAATGAGCAGTTCTTC. The variable domain in full, with the rest retrieved from reference TRBV5-1 and TRBJ2-1, is KAGVTQTPRYLIKTRGQQVTLSCSPISGHRSVSWYQQTPGQGLQFLFEYFSETQRNKGNFPGRFSGRQFSNSRSEMNVSTLELGDSALYLCASSHQGPYNEQFFGPGTRLTVL.

This clonotype was detected a few times. The rearrangement joins TRBV5-1 to TRBJ2-5; D is uncertain. CDR1 SGHRS and CDR2 YFSETQ come from the germline V gene. V dropped 4 bases and J dropped 5 bases, with 21 bases sitting between them. This CDR3 comprises 16 residues. The CDR3 DNA is TGCGCCAGCAGCCGGATTTCGACGGAACTTGGGGAGACCCAGTACTTC. Translating gives CASSRISTELGETQYF.

This clonotype occurred a few times. The rearrangement links TRBV2 to TRBJ1-2, with D possibly TRBD1 on 6 matching bases. The CDR3 has 15 amino acids. CDR1 is SNHLY and CDR2 is FYNNEI in the germline V gene. The V end was cut by 5 bases, the J end by 7 bases, with 20 bases between. The CDR3 nucleotides read TGTGCCAGCAGTTCAACAGGGAACGCTATTCGTGGCTACACCTTC. This encodes CASSSTGNAIRGYTF.

This chain links TRBV5-1 with TRBJ2-1; weak D call: TRBD1 (6 bases). CDR1 SGHRS and CDR2 YFSETQ come from the germline V gene. With 4 bases removed from V and 3 bases from J, the gap between germline ends came to 17 bases. This CDR3 is built from 16 residues. Here the CDR3 reads CASSGIGQLIYNEQFF. DNA for the CDR3: TGCGCCAGCAGCGGAATAGGACAGCTGATCTACAATGAGCAGTTCTTC. Using reference TRBV5-1 and TRBJ2-1 for the parts outside the CDR3, the full variable domain is KAGVTQTPRYLIKTRGQQVTLSCSPISGHRSVSWYQQTPGQGLQFLFEYFSETQRNKGNFPGRFSGRQFSNSRSEMNVSTLELGDSALYLCASSGIGQLIYNEQFFGPGTRLTVL.

This clonotype was counted a few times. This chain joins TRBV27 and TRBJ2-5, with D possibly being TRBD2 (6 bases). Germline V gene sequence: CDR1 MNHEY, CDR2 SMNVEV (reference sequence). The CDR3 is made up of 16 amino acids. V lost 0 bases, J lost 2 bases, and 13 bases lay in between. The CDR3 spells CASSLSRGLRQETQYF. In nucleotides, the CDR3 is TGTGCCAGCAGTTTATCGAGGGGACTTAGGCAAGAGACCCAGTACTTC.

The chain links TRBV30 to TRBJ1-4; the match to TRBD1 covers 7 bases. The ends lost 0 bases at V and 8 bases at J; junction bases unmatched: 6. Germline V gives CDR1 GTSNPN, CDR2 SVGIG (reference sequence). The CDR3 covers 14 residues. The CDR3 protein is CAWSVPGGDEKLFF. CDR3 DNA: TGTGCCTGGAGTGTACCAGGGGGTGACGAAAAACTGTTTTTT.

The chain couples TRBV20-1 to TRBJ2-5, with D possibly TRBD1 on 5 matching bases. Germline V gives CDR1 DFQATT, CDR2 SNEGSKA (reference sequence). V dropped 1 base and J dropped 2 bases, with 11 bases sitting between them. The CDR3 is 14 residues long. DNA for the CDR3: TGCAGTGCTAGAGTTCCAGGGCCTCAAGAGACCCAGTACTTC. As protein: CSARVPGPQETQYF.

Comment on this clonotype: The junction does not match germline at one end; this may be a read error. The chain combines TRBV28 with TRBJ2-1; weak D call: TRBD1 (5 bases). CDR1 and CDR2 from the germline V gene are MDHEN and SYDVKM. The CDR3 has 14 amino acids. In DNA, the CDR3 is TGTGCCAGCAGTTTATTAATAAAGGACAAGGAGCAGTTCTTC. Protein product: CASSLLIKDKEQFF. Based on the CDR3 plus reference TRBV28 and TRBJ2-1, the full variable domain is DVKVTQSSRYLVKRTGEKVFLECVQDMDHENMFWYRQDPGLGLRLIYFSYDVKMKEKGDIPEGYSVSREKKERFSLILESASTNQTSMYLCASSLLIKDKEQFFGPGTRLTVL.

The J gene is TRBJ2-5, the V gene TRBV6-5; the D gene is possibly TRBD2 (6 bases). V lost 4 bases and J lost 5, with 14 bases in between. CDR1 is MNHEY, CDR2 SVGAGI, per germline. The CDR3 has 14 residues. Written as DNA, the CDR3 is TGTGCCAGCAGTTTCCCGTCAGGAGGGGAGACCCAGTACTTC. It specifies CASSFPSGGETQYF.

This chain connects TRBV18 to TRBJ1-4; D is undetermined. The CDR3 has 14 amino acids. Per germline, CDR1 KGHSH and CDR2 LQKENI. V shed 0 bases and J shed 1 base, with 3 bases lying between them. This CDR3 is CASSPPGTNEKLFF. The CDR3 DNA reads TGTGCCAGCTCACCACCGGGAACTAATGAAAAACTGTTTTTT. Full variable domain (missing parts from reference TRBV18 and TRBJ1-4): NAGVMQNPRHLVRRRGQEARLRCSPMKGHSHVYWYRQLPEEGLKFMVYLQKENIIDESGMPKERFSAEFPKEGPSILRIQQVVRGDSAAYFCASSPPGTNEKLFFGSGTQLSVL.

The sample holds a few counts of this clonotype. This rearrangement joins TRBV2 to TRBJ2-3; tentatively, D is TRBD1 (6 bases). V gave up 8 bases and J gave up 1 base, with 13 bases separating them. Germline lookup yields CDR1 SNHLY and CDR2 FYNNEI. The CDR3 length is 14 residues. The CDR3 sequence: CASHRDMGTDTQYF. CDR3 bases: TGTGCCAGCCATAGGGACATGGGCACAGATACGCAGTATTTT.

This chain links TRBV20-1 with TRBJ1-5, with D tentatively TRBD1 (5 bases). CDR3 length: 13 amino acids. Trimming took 7 bases from V and 4 from J, leaving 14 bases between them. The V gene's germline CDR1 is DFQATT and CDR2 SNEGSKA (reference sequence). The CDR3 DNA follows: TGCAGTGTCCGGCCAGGGCAGAATCAGCCCCAGCATTTT. Residues: CSVRPGQNQPQHF.

The V gene is TRBV20-1, the J gene TRBJ2-1; 12 nucleotides agree with TRBD2. J was trimmed by 6 bases and V by 3 bases; bases with no gene match: 9. The CDR3 has 16 residues. Germline V gene sequence: CDR1 DFQATT, CDR2 SNEGSKA (reference sequence). CDR3 in amino acids: CSASPMTSGGGNEQFF. CDR3 coding DNA: TGCAGTGCTAGCCCAATGACTAGCGGGGGAGGCAATGAGCAGTTCTTC.